Presented here are 15 T cell receptor beta chains from one specimen sequenced in a study of blood T cell repertoires in COVID-19. Some clones are missing from TCRdb's copy, which holds only in-frame ones; the method was immunoSEQ multiplex PCR. The table includes approximately 340,000 clones, approximately 86% detected once. Sequenced sample: peripheral blood. All receptors derive from a man aged 25-45 years with COVID-19, enrolled during active disease.

The rearrangement links TRBV6-5 to TRBJ1-2; weak D call: TRBD1 (6 bases). V was clipped by 6 bases and J by 5 bases, with 16 bases between them. The CDR3 is 14 residues long. Germline CDR1 MNHEY, CDR2 SVGAGI. CDR3 DNA: TGTGCCAGCAGCGCTCGGACAGACGTTTATGGCTACACCTTC. Translated: CASSARTDVYGYTF.

The chain carries TRBV12-5 and TRBJ1-1; D not certain. V was cut by 2 bases and J by 1 base, with 5 bases left in between. The CDR3 is 13 residues long. The germline V gene has CDR1 LGHNT and CDR2 FRNRAP. The CDR3 nucleotides read TGTGCTAGTGGTTTGTCAGGGAACACTGAAGCTTTCTTT. Amino acid sequence: CASGLSGNTEAFF.

The chain couples TRBV5-8 to TRBJ1-1; 10 bases are shared with TRBD1. CDR3 length equals 14 residues. CDR1 is SGHTS, CDR2 YDEGEE, per germline. With 3 bases clipped from V and 6 bases from J, the junction kept 5 bases outside the gene matches. In nucleotides, the CDR3 is TGTGCCAGCAGCTCCCGGACAGGGGGGTCTGAAGCTTTCTTT. It translates to CASSSRTGGSEAFF.

This chain links TRBV25-1 with TRBJ1-4; tentative D call: TRBD1 (5 bases). The CDR3 totals 15 residues. Per the germline V gene, CDR1 is MGHDK and CDR2 is SYGVNS. V was cut by 0 bases and J by 3 bases, with 8 bases left in between. The CDR3 DNA reads TGTGCCAGCAGTGAATACAGGGCACCTAATGAAAAACTGTTTTTT. It is translated as CASSEYRAPNEKLFF.

The chain links TRBV19 to TRBJ1-1, with D unresolved. Trimming stripped 6 bases from V and 0 bases from J, with 8 bases between. The CDR3 runs 13 residues. Germline V gene sequence: CDR1 LNHDA, CDR2 SQIVND (reference sequence). The CDR3 region is CASRGGLNTEAFF. The DNA for the CDR3 is TGTGCCAGTAGGGGAGGGTTGAACACTGAAGCTTTCTTT.

This clone was seen only once. This chain links TRBV5-1 with TRBJ2-7; 9 bases match TRBD1. J lost 7 bases, V lost 3 bases, and 2 bases had no gene match. CDR1 is SGHRS and CDR2 is YFSETQ in the germline V gene. This CDR3 is built from 12 residues. CDR3: CASSSDRGEQYF. DNA for the CDR3: TGCGCCAGCAGCTCGGACAGGGGAGAGCAGTACTTC. Full variable domain (outside the CDR3, taken from reference TRBV5-1 and TRBJ2-7): KAGVTQTPRYLIKTRGQQVTLSCSPISGHRSVSWYQQTPGQGLQFLFEYFSETQRNKGNFPGRFSGRQFSNSRSEMNVSTLELGDSALYLCASSSDRGEQYFGPGTRLTVT.

The chain recombines TRBV15 with TRBJ2-5, with TRBD1 identical over 9 bases. V was clipped by 5 bases and J by 3 bases; unmatched bases: 4. The CDR3 sequence is 14 residues long. Germline V gene data show CDR1 as LNHNV and CDR2 as YYDKDF (reference sequence). The CDR3 loop reads CATSRRTGEETQYF. CDR3 sequence (DNA): TGTGCCACCAGCCGTCGGACAGGGGAAGAGACCCAGTACTTC.

The genes are TRBV19 and TRBJ1-5; 9 positions match TRBD1. With 4 bases clipped from V and 5 bases from J, the junction kept 12 bases outside the gene matches. Germline CDR1 LNHDA, CDR2 SQIVND (reference sequence). The CDR3 sequence is 17 residues long. The CDR3 is CASSTIHRGLDHQPQHF. The CDR3 nucleotides read TGTGCCAGTAGTACTATACACAGGGGGCTGGATCATCAGCCCCAGCATTTT.

The DNA for the CDR3 is TGTGCCAGCTCACAACAACCGGGACAGGGAAGCTCCTATAATTCACCCCTCCACTTT. It specifies CASSQQPGQGSSYNSPLHF. V usage is TRBV18 and J usage is TRBJ1-6; 9 bases align to TRBD1. There are 19 residues in the CDR3. J was trimmed by 0 bases and V by 4 bases; bases with no gene match: 10. Germline V gene data show CDR1 as KGHSH and CDR2 as LQKENI.

This clone is a singleton in its sample. In DNA, the CDR3 is TGCAGCGTTGGAACCCCTAGCGGGACGGTCTACGAGCAGTACTTC. Encoded protein: CSVGTPSGTVYEQYF. The gene calls are TRBV29-1 and TRBJ2-7, with TRBD2 matching over 9 bases. Germline CDR1 reads SQVTM; CDR2 reads ANQGSEA. The CDR3 covers 15 residues. V shed 4 bases and J 3 bases; nucleotides not matched to a gene: 10.

This sequence joins TRBV29-1 and TRBJ1-4; 11 bases match TRBD1. The CDR3 contains 12 residues. Germline assignment: CDR1 SQVTM and CDR2 ANQGSEA. DNA for the CDR3: TGCTCGGCAGGGACAGGGGGGGGAAAACTGTTTTTT. It is translated as CSAGTGGGKLFF.

The chain joins TRBV19 to TRBJ2-7; TRBD1 aligns across 9 bases. J gave up 4 bases and V 5 bases, and 3 bases lay outside the gene matches. Germline V gives CDR1 LNHDA, CDR2 SQIVND (reference sequence). CDR3 size: 13 residues. CDR3 sequence reads: CASSPGTGYEQYF. The CDR3 DNA reads TGTGCCAGTAGTCCCGGGACAGGGTACGAGCAGTACTTC.

The chain has TRBV5-4 and TRBJ2-2; 9 bases match TRBD1. The CDR3 consists of 15 residues. Germline-derived CDR1 and CDR2 are SGHNT and YYREEE (reference sequence). V lost 0 bases and J lost 5; bases outside the gene matches: 2. The CDR3 protein is CASSLGGQGTGELFF. As DNA, the CDR3 is TGTGCCAGCAGCTTGGGGGGACAGGGAACCGGGGAGCTGTTTTTT.

The V and J genes are TRBV7-2 and TRBJ1-2; the D gene is possibly TRBD1 (5 bases). The germline V and J ends were trimmed by 5 bases and 4 bases, with 17 bases remaining between them. Germline V gene sequence: CDR1 SGHTA, CDR2 FQGNSA. The CDR3 length is 15 residues. The CDR3 spells CASSTDSLVVYGYTF. CDR3 sequence (DNA): TGTGCCAGCAGCACCGACAGTCTGGTTGTCTATGGCTACACCTTC.

The CDR3 DNA reads TGTGCCAGCAGTGAACGGGGTAATCAGCCCCAGCATTTT. Its translation: CASSERGNQPQHF. The chain recombines TRBV6-4 with TRBJ1-5; D is undetermined. In germline, CDR1 is MRHNA, CDR2 SNTAGT. The V and J ends lost 3 bases and 4 bases respectively, with 7 bases between them. This CDR3 is 13 amino acids long.